What follows are 23 T cell receptor beta chains derived from one specimen sequenced in a study of CD8+ T cells in alopecia areata. RNA was extracted and reverse transcribed into cDNA as the sequencing template. The repertoire was sequenced with immunoSEQ multiplex PCR; TCRdb's copy has only in-frame clones and lacks some. Observed are 270,000 or so clones, no singletons, with the top ten taking more than 1%. Cells from pooled cutaneous lymph nodes were sorted by CD4, CD8alpha, NKG2D, NKG2ACE and other markers. Material: CD4+ T cells sorted from a lymph node. These receptors all come from a C3H/HeJ mouse with alopecia areata. This mouse strain has H2-k as its MHC haplotype.

This clone was seen more than once but under ten times. Gene names follow the mouse nomenclature. The missing CDR3 end, 4 residues past where the read stops, is filled in from the germline J gene. The genes are TRBV13-3 and TRBJ2-7; a weak D match, TRBD1 (5 bases). This CDR3 has 12 residues. Germline values: CDR1 NNHDY, CDR2 SYVADS. Trimming took off 3 bases at V and 3 bases at J, with 7 bases between the two ends. CDR3 sequence: CASSAGYYEQYF. The DNA read from the CDR3 is TGTGCCAGCAGTGCAGGGTACTAT.

On this clone: Here the gene names and germline are mouse. The CDR3 end lies 4 residues beyond the end of the read and is filled in from the germline J gene. The same CDR3 arises from other DNA sequences in this sample as well. This chain joins TRBV19 and TRBJ2-7; 7 bases fit TRBD1. The CDR3 is 13 residues long. The germline gives CDR1 FNHDT, CDR2 SITEND (reference sequence). CDR3 DNA, as far as it was read: TGTGCCAGCAGTAGGGGGACAGTATAT. As protein: CASSRGTVY. The whole CDR3 is CASSRGTVYEQYF.

This clone was detected only a few times. A much larger clone differs by one base, so this may be a read error. Mouse names are used for the genes. From the germline J gene comes the end of the CDR3, since the read stops 4 residues before it. V usage is TRBV13-1 and J usage is TRBJ1-1, with D possibly being TRBD1 (6 bases). Germline loops: CDR1 NSHNY, CDR2 SYGAGN. The CDR3 is 14 residues long. With 3 bases removed from V and 0 bases from J, the gap between germline ends came to 9 bases. The CDR3 sequence: CASSGDKANTEVFF. The part of the CDR3 DNA that was read is TGTGCCAGCAGTGGGGACAAAGCAAACACA.

Worth noting for this clone: Gene names and germline match the mouse. Read coverage stops 4 residues before the CDR3 terminus; the germline J gene supplies the remainder. The J gene is TRBJ1-2, the V gene TRBV13-2; D is perhaps TRBD1 (6 bases). V lost 0 bases to trimming and J lost 2 bases, with 17 bases between them. The CDR3 has 17 residues. The germline CDR1 and CDR2 sequences are NNHNN and SYGAGS (reference sequence). The part of the CDR3 DNA that was read is TGTGCCAGCGGTGATGCGGCAGGGGAAGGATTTAACTCC. This codes for CASGDAAGEGFNS. The entire CDR3 protein is CASGDAAGEGFNSDYTF.

A word on this clone: Germline and genes: mouse. The sequence runs out 4 residues before the end of the CDR3; the remainder is reconstructed from the germline J gene. The chain is built from TRBV4 and TRBJ2-2; 8 bases align to TRBD2. CDR3 length: 15 residues. The germline gives CDR1 LGHDT, CDR2 YNNKQL (reference sequence). The trim removed 4 bases at V and 0 bases at J, leaving 1 base unmatched. CDR3 sequence reads: CASSSLGANTGQLYF. The sequenced part of the CDR3 DNA is TGTGCCAGCAGCTCACTGGGGGCAAACACCGGG.

About this clone itself: Here the gene names and germline are mouse. The read is 3 residues too short to cover the CDR3 end, so that end is filled in from the germline J gene. The chain is built from TRBV13-2 and TRBJ1-6; D perhaps matches TRBD1 (5 bases). TRBJ1-6 is known as an ORF, though its function is uncertain. Per germline, CDR1 NNHNN and CDR2 SYGAGS (reference sequence). Between the trimmed V and J ends, which lost 6 bases and 7 bases, there was a span of 5 bases. The CDR3 covers 11 residues. CDR3 sequence reads: CASEGNSPLYF. The part of the CDR3 DNA that was read is TGTGCCAGCGAGGGGAATTCGCCC.

This clone was recorded a few times. Gene names follow the mouse nomenclature. The missing CDR3 end, 4 residues past where the read stops, is filled in from the germline J gene. The sample contains more than one DNA sequence encoding this CDR3. The J gene is TRBJ2-7, the V gene TRBV13-1, with D possibly TRBD1 on 6 matching bases. V was shortened by 3 bases and J by 0 bases, with 10 bases between the two germline ends. This CDR3 contains 14 residues. CDR1 NSHNY and CDR2 SYGAGN come from the germline V gene. The part of the CDR3 DNA that was read is TGTGCCAGCAGTGGCCGGGACAACTCCTAT. Translation: CASSGRDNSY. The CDR3, in full, reads CASSGRDNSYEQYF.

This clone occurred a few times. Mouse germline and gene names are used. Coverage ceases 4 residues before the CDR3 finishes, and the germline J gene fills in the end. The gene calls are TRBV31 and TRBJ2-1, with 9 bases matching TRBD2. The CDR3 is 13 residues long. CDR1 GKSSPN and CDR2 SITVG come from the germline V gene. The V segment lost 2 bases and the J segment 5 bases; nucleotides outside the gene matches: 1. The CDR3 loop reads CAWSAGGDAEQFF. The part of the CDR3 DNA that was read is TGTGCCTGGAGTGCTGGGGGGGATGCT.

This clone was counted a few times. Gene names and germline refer to mouse. The read stops 4 residues short of the end of the CDR3; the missing end is completed from the germline J gene. This sequence joins TRBV31 and TRBJ2-2; TRBD2 agrees at 9 bases. Losses at the gene ends were 0 bases for V and 2 bases for J; bases not matched to a gene: 4. The germline V gene encodes CDR1 GKSSPN and CDR2 SITVG. The CDR3 spans 16 residues. The CDR3 sequence is CAWSLSGGVNTGQLYF. The sequenced part of the CDR3 DNA is TGTGCCTGGAGTCTCTCTGGGGGGGTGAACACCGGG.

This clone was observed a handful of times. These gene names are mouse names. The read gets to within 4 residues of the CDR3 end, and the germline J gene fills in the rest. The rearrangement links TRBV31 to TRBJ2-3; 7 bases are shared with TRBD2. This CDR3 has 13 residues. In germline, CDR1 is GKSSPN, CDR2 SITVG. The V segment lost 4 bases and the J segment 0 bases; nucleotides outside the gene matches: 1. The CDR3 sequence: CAWMGGSAETLYF. The CDR3 bases that were read are TGTGCCTGGATGGGGGGTAGTGCAGAA. Variable domain in full (rest from reference TRBV31 and TRBJ2-3): AQTIHQWPVAEIKAVGSPLSLGCTIKGKSSPNLYWYWQATGGTLQQLFYSITVGQVESVVQLNLSASRPKDDQFILSTEKLLLSHSGFYLCAWMGGSAETLYFGSGTRLTVL.

This clone was recorded a few times. Each gene name is a mouse one. The CDR3 extends 4 residues past the end of the read, so its final part is completed from the germline J gene. The sample holds other DNA sequences that translate to the same CDR3. The gene calls are TRBV13-1 and TRBJ2-2; 10 nucleotides match TRBD2. CDR1 and CDR2 (germline): NSHNY, SYGAGN. The ends lost 3 bases at V and 1 base at J; junction bases unmatched: 3. The CDR3 runs 16 residues. CDR3 in amino acids: CASSGLGGLNTGQLYF. CDR3 bases read: TGTGCCAGCAGTGGGCTGGGGGGGCTAAACACCGGG.

On this clone: Gene names follow the mouse nomenclature. The CDR3 end falls 4 residues outside the read, so it is completed with the germline J gene. This chain joins TRBV13-2 and TRBJ1-2, with 8 nucleotides matching TRBD1. This CDR3 spans 14 amino acids. With 2 bases clipped from V and 3 bases from J, the junction kept 3 bases outside the gene matches. The germline V gene has CDR1 NNHNN and CDR2 SYGAGS (reference sequence). Here the CDR3 reads CASGDRGLYSDYTF. The sequenced CDR3 bases are TGTGCCAGCGGTGACAGGGGGCTATACTCC.

This clone was counted only a few times. Germline and genes here are mouse. With the read ending 4 residues before the CDR3 end, the germline J gene is used to fill in that end. At the DNA level, this CDR3 is encoded by other sequences in the same sample as well. This chain joins TRBV1 and TRBJ2-1; D might be TRBD2 (6 bases). This CDR3 has 14 residues. Germline assignment: CDR1 NSQYPW and CDR2 LRSPGD (reference sequence). Trimming shortened V by 3 bases and J by 3 bases, and 9 bases separated the two germline ends. The CDR3 spells CTCSAGGFYAEQFF. The covered CDR3 bases are TGCACCTGCAGTGCTGGGGGATTCTATGCT.

The table lists this clone with a few counts. Each gene name is a mouse one. The read terminates 4 residues ahead of where the CDR3 ends, so the germline J gene completes it. This CDR3 is also generated by other DNA sequences in the sample. V and J are TRBV29 and TRBJ2-5; no clear D gene. Germline loops: CDR1 MSHET, CDR2 SYDVDS. The CDR3 sequence is 14 residues long. V was cut by 4 bases and J by 0 bases, with 8 bases left in between. This CDR3 reads CASSSTINQDTQYF. The CDR3 bases that were read are TGTGCTAGCAGTTCGACAATTAACCAAGAC. Drawing the rest from reference TRBV29 and TRBJ2-5, the complete variable domain is DMKVTQMPRYLIKRMGENVLLECGQDMSHETMYWYRQDPGLGLQLIYISYDVDSNSEGDIPKGYRVSRKKREHFSLILDSAKTNQTSVYFCASSSTINQDTQYFGPGTRLLVL.

About this clone itself: The genes are named according to mouse. The read stops 4 residues short of the end of the CDR3; the missing end is completed from the germline J gene. The chain is built from TRBV31 and TRBJ2-3, with 13 bases that match TRBD2. The CDR3 consists of 15 residues. Germline CDR1 reads GKSSPN; CDR2 reads SITVG. After removal of 3 bases from V and 2 bases from J, the junction contained 2 bases not matched to a gene. CDR3: CAWRGLGGFAETLYF. CDR3 DNA, as far as it was read: TGTGCCTGGAGGGGACTGGGGGGGTTTGCAGAA.

For this clone: Genes and germline are mouse. The CDR3 end lies 4 residues beyond the end of the read and is filled in from the germline J gene. Other DNA sequences of this sample code for an identical CDR3. The genes are TRBV19 and TRBJ2-7, with 8 bases identical to TRBD2. V lost 5 bases and J lost 0; bases outside the gene matches: 1. CDR1 is FNHDT and CDR2 is SITEND in the germline V gene (reference sequence). The CDR3 is 13 amino acids. CDR3 in amino acids: CASRTGVSYEQYF. The part of the CDR3 DNA that was read is TGTGCCAGCAGGACTGGGGTCTCCTAT.

This clone has more than one count but fewer than ten. Any gene name here is a mouse gene name. The read halts 4 residues ahead of the CDR3 end, with the missing end drawn from the germline J gene. This chain connects TRBV31 to TRBJ2-3; 7 bases match TRBD2. The CDR3 length is 15 residues. J lost 3 bases, V lost 3 bases, and 9 bases had no gene match. Per germline, CDR1 GKSSPN and CDR2 SITVG. This chain's CDR3 is CAWSRGGSWAETLYF. The part of the CDR3 DNA that was read is TGTGCCTGGAGCCGGGGGGGAAGTTGGGCAGAA.

This clone was counted ten times or more. Gene names denote mouse genes. The CDR3 goes on 4 residues after the read ends, and that part is filled in from the germline J gene. V is TRBV13-1 and J is TRBJ2-1; the match to TRBD2 covers 9 bases. The CDR3 spans 14 residues. Germline CDR1 NSHNY, CDR2 SYGAGN. The CDR3 DNA, read in part, is TGTGCCAGCAGTGCGACTGGGGGCCCTCCT. It encodes CASSATGGPP. The CDR3 in full is CASSATGGPPEQFF.

About this clone: Gene names denote mouse genes. The CDR3 end falls 4 residues outside the read, so it is completed with the germline J gene. The rearrangement links TRBV13-3 to TRBJ2-3, with TRBD1 matching 7 bases. Germline V gene sequence: CDR1 NNHDY, CDR2 SYVADS. With V trimmed by 1 base and J by 0 bases, 2 bases remained unmatched. The CDR3 length is 15 residues. CDR3 DNA, as far as it was read: TGTGCCAGCAGTGATTTGGGACAGAGTGCAGAA. It codes for CASSDLGQSAE. The entire CDR3 is CASSDLGQSAETLYF.

A few counts support this clone. Each gene name is a mouse one. The DNA ends 4 residues before the CDR3 does, and the rest of the CDR3 is filled in from the germline J gene. The J gene is TRBJ1-2, the V gene TRBV19; perhaps TRBD1 as D (6 bases). Looked up from germline, CDR1 is FNHDT and CDR2 is SITEND (reference sequence). The CDR3 totals 13 residues. The V end was cut by 5 bases, the J end by 4 bases, with 12 bases between. CDR3 DNA (partial): TGTGCCAGCAGAAACAGGGCGGGCTCC. Encoded protein: CASRNRAGS. The full CDR3 is CASRNRAGSDYTF.

Comment on this clone: Gene names and germline match the mouse. The CDR3 end falls 4 residues outside the read, so it is completed with the germline J gene. The chain joins TRBV17 to TRBJ1-2; 12 positions agree with TRBD1. The J segment lost 4 bases and the V segment lost 4 bases, leaving 7 bases of the junction unmatched. There are 16 residues in the CDR3. Germline V lookup: CDR1 MNHDT, CDR2 YYDKIL. CDR3 protein: CASSNGTGGYGSDYTF. CDR3 bases read: TGTGCTAGCAGTAATGGGACAGGGGGCTATGGCTCC.

In regard to this clone: Gene names follow the mouse nomenclature. From the germline J gene comes the end of the CDR3, since the read stops 4 residues before it. This rearrangement joins TRBV13-3 to TRBJ2-5; 7 bases line up with TRBD2. From germline, CDR1 is NNHDY and CDR2 SYVADS. This CDR3 region has 14 residues. Incomplete CDR3 DNA: TGTGCCAGCAGTGGCGGGGGGGTGGAAGAC. The encoded protein is CASSGGGVED. The whole CDR3 protein reads CASSGGGVEDTQYF.

Worth noting for this clone: Mouse gene names and germline throughout. The read is 4 residues too short to cover the CDR3 end, so that end is filled in from the germline J gene. Other DNA sequences in the sample encode the same CDR3. The rearrangement uses TRBV1 and TRBJ2-1; 10 nucleotides line up with TRBD2. The germline CDR1 and CDR2 sequences are NSQYPW and LRSPGD (reference sequence). With 1 base clipped from V and 3 bases from J, the junction kept 3 bases outside the gene matches. The CDR3 sequence is 16 residues long. The CDR3 loop reads CTCSAAGLGVYAEQFF. The DNA read from the CDR3 is TGCACCTGCAGTGCAGCAGGACTGGGGGTCTATGCT.